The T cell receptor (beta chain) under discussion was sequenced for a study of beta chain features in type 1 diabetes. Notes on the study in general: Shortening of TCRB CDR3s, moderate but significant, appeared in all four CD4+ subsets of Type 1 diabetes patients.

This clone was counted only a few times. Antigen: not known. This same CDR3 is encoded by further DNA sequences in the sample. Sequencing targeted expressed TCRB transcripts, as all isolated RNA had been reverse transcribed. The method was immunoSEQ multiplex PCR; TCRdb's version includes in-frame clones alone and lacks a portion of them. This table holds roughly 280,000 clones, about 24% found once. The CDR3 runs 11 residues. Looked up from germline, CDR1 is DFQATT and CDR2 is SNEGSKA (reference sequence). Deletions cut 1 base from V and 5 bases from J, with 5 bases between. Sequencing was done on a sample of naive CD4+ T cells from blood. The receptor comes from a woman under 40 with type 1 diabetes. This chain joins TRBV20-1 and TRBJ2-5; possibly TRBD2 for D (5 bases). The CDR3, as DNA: TGCAGTGCTAGAGGAGGGGAGACCCAGTACTTC. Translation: CSARGGETQYF.